What follows is one T cell receptor (beta chain) and its context. Its binding antigen is unknown. Per-base quality was not reported, and no clone a single base away is much larger than it. Participants in the prospective study were aged roughly 18 to 90 years, lived in approximately 26 United States geographic areas, and enrolled through a virtual design. In the prospective study, participants were assigned to cohorts based on the clinical history participants reported in a screening survey and a study questionnaire. ImmuneRACE Cohort 3 recovered participants were defined by two consecutive negative NP/OP PCR tests, healthcare professional clearance, or symptom resolution. In the prospective study, whole blood, serum and a nasopharyngeal or oropharyngeal swab were collected from each participant by mobile phlebotomists. Additional blood draws and questionnaires over an approximately 2-month period could optionally be provided by prospective study participants. Blood samples from the prospective study were shipped frozen or at room temperature prior to DNA extraction.

TCRbeta CDR3 regions were amplified from genomic DNA using the immunoSEQ Assay, a bias-controlled multiplex PCR. The published analysis was carried out like this. The number of nucleated cells in each sample was estimated by amplification of reference gene primers within the assay. Sequence reads were collapsed and filtered to measure the absolute abundance of every unique TCRbeta CDR3 rearrangement. For each sample, productive Simpson clonality was calculated by taking the square root of Simpson's diversity index across productive rearrangements. Held by TCRdb, this immuneACCESS table contains in-frame sequences only and omits some clones. Under half of the omission traces to an unresolved V gene where checked; the cause of the rest is unknown. That table is the source of V, J and clone size, and D and trimming were worked out from the DNA. Across this sample there are about 470,000 clones, with around 90% seen only once. The ten largest clonotypes hold roughly 0.72% of the sample.

These data come from a study of blood T cell repertoires in COVID-19 (TCRdb year 2020). Describing the broader study: Collaborator samples came from the United States, Italy and Spain and covered acute and convalescent phases of COVID-19. The prospective study material was composed of cDNA or gDNA derived from T cells, B-cell-depleted T cells, or PBMCs. Deeply sampled blood TCRbeta repertoires from subjects exposed to, actively infected with, or recovered from COVID-19 were included in the dataset. The repertoires were made available in a free public database intended to serve as a resource for research on the immune response to SARS-CoV-2. Samples came from the ongoing ImmuneRACE study (first 160 participants) plus 1,254 subjects from 6 global collaborators. The sample metadata nearly always contained a de-identified subject ID, COVID-19 status, age in years and sex. Where available, HLA class I and class II types were obtained from metadata supplied by the sample provider rather than from assay-based typing.

The paper as a whole reports these results and caveats: How much clinical and demographic metadata was included differed by source and by participant, and the metadata was provided uncurated.

The receptor was derived from a woman aged 18 to 35 who had recovered from COVID-19. Sequenced input: PBMCs or T cells enriched from blood (not recorded which).

The nucleotide sequence reads TGTGCCAGCAGCCACAACCGACTTGCCTACGAGCAGTACTTC. It codes for CASSHNRLAYEQYF. Rearrangement joined TRBV6-5 to TRBJ2-7; the D gene is unclear. The germline V gene specifies MNHEY as CDR1 and SVGAGI as CDR2. Taken from cysteine to phenylalanine, the CDR3 has 14 residues. Left in the record is the CDR3 DNA by itself, 42 bases read in frame from the first base. The junction carries 14 bases between V and J, which are trimmed by 6 bases and 2 bases respectively.